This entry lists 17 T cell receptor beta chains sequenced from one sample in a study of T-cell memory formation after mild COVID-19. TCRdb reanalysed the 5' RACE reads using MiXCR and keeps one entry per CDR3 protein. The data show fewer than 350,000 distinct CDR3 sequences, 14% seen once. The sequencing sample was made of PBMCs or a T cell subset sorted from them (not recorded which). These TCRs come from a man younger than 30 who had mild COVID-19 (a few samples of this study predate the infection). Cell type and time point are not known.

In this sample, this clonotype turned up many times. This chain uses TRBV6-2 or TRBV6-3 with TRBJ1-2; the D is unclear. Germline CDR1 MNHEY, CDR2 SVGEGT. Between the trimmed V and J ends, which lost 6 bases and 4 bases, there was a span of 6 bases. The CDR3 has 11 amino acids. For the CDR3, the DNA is TGTGCCAGCAGGACCGGCTATGGCTACACCTTC. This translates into CASRTGYGYTF.

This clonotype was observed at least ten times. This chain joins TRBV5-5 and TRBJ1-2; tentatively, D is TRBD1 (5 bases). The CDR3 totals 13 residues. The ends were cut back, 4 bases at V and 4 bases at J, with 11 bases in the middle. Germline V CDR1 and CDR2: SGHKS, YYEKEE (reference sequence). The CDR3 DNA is TGTGCCAGCAGCCTGGGACCGCTCTATGGCTACACCTTC. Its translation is CASSLGPLYGYTF.

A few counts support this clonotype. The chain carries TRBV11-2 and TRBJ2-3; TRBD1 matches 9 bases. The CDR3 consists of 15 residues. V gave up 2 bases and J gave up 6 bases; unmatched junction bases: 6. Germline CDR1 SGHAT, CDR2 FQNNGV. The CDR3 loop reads CASSLIQGAMDTQYF. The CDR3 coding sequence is TGTGCCAGCAGCTTAATACAGGGGGCAATGGATACGCAGTATTTT.

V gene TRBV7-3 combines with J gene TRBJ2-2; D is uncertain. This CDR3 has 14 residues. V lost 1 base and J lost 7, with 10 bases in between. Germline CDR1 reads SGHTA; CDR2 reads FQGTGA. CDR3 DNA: TGTGCCAGCAGCTTAAATCCAGGCGTCGGGGAGCTGTTTTTT. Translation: CASSLNPGVGELFF.

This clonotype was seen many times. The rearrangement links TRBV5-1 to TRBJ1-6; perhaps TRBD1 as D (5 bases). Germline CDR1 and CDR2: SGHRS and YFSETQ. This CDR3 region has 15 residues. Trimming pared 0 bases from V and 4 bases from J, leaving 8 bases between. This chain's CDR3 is CASSLAGTYNSPLHF. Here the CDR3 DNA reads TGCGCCAGCAGCTTGGCCGGGACGTATAATTCACCCCTCCACTTT.

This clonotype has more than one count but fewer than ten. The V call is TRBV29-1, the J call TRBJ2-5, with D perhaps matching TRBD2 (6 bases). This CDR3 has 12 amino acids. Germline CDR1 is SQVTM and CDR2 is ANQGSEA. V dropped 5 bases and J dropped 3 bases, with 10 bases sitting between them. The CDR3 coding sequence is TGCAGCGTTCGCGGGGCAAAAGAGACCCAGTACTTC. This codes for CSVRGAKETQYF.

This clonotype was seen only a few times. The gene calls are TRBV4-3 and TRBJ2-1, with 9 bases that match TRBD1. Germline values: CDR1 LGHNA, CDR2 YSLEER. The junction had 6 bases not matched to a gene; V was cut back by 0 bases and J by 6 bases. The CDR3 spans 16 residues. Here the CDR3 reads CASSQDPGTGSNEQFF. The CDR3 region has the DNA TGCGCCAGCAGCCAAGATCCCGGGACAGGGTCCAATGAGCAGTTCTTC.

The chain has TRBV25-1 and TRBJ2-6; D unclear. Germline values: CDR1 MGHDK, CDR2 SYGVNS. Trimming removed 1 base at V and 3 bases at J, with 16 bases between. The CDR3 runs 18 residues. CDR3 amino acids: CASSESRSALSGANVLTF. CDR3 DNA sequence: TGTGCCAGCAGTGAATCTAGGAGTGCTCTAAGTGGGGCCAACGTCCTGACTTTC.

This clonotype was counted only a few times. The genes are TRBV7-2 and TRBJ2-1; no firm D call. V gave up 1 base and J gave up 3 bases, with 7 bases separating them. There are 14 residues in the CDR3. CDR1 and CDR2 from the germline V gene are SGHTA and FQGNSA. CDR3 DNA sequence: TGTGCCAGCAGCTTAGGACATCTCTACAATGAGCAGTTCTTC. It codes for CASSLGHLYNEQFF.

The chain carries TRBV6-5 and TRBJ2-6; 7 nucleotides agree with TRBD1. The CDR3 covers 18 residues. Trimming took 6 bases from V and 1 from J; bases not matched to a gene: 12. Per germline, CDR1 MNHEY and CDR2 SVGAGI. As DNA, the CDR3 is TGTGCCAGCAGCCGAAGGGCAGGGGGACCTTCTGGGGCCAACGTCCTGACTTTC. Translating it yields CASSRRAGGPSGANVLTF.

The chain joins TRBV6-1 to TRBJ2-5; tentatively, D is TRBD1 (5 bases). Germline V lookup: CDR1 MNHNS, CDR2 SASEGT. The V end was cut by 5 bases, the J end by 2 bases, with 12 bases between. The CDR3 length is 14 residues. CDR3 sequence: CASSRAGYQETQYF. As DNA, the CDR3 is TGTGCCAGCAGTCGGGCAGGGTATCAAGAGACCCAGTACTTC.

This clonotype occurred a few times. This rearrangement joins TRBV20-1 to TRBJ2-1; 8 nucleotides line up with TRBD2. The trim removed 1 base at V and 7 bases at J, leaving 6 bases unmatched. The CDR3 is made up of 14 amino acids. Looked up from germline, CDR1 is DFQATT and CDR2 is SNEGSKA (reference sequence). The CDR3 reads CSARGTAGDNEQFF. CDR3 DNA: TGCAGTGCTAGAGGTACAGCGGGGGATAATGAGCAGTTCTTC.

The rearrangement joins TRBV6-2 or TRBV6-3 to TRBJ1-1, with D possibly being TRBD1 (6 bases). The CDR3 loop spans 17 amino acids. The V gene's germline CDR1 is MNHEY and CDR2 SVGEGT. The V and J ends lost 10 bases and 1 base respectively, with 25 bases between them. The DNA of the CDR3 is TGTGCCACCCACAAATACCCTCAAACAGGGCCGAACACTGAAGCTTTCTTT. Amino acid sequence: CATHKYPQTGPNTEAFF.

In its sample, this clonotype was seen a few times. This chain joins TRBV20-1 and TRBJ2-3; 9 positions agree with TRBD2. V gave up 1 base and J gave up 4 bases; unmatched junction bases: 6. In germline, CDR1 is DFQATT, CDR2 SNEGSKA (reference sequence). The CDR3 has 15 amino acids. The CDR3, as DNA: TGCAGTGCTAGAGCAGCGGGGGGCTGGGCAGATACGCAGTATTTT. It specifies CSARAAGGWADTQYF.

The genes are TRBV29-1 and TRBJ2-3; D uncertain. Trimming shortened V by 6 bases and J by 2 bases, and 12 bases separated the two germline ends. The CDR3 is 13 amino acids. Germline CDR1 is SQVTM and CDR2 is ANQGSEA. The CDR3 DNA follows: TGCAGCGTGGAAACGGAAATCACAGATACGCAGTATTTT. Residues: CSVETEITDTQYF.

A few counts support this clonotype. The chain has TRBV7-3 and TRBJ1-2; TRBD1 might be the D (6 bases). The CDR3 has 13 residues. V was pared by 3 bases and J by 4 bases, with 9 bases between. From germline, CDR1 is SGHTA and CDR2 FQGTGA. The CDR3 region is CASSFGGRYGYTF. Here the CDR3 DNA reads TGTGCCAGCAGCTTTGGGGGCCGCTATGGCTACACCTTC.

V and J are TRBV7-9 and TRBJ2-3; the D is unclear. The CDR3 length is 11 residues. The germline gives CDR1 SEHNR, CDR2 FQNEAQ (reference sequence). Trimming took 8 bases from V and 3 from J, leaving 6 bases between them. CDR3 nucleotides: TGTGCCAGCGCGCGAACAGATACGCAGTATTTT. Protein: CASARTDTQYF.